This TCR beta chain was recovered during a study of blood T cell repertoires in COVID-19. V gave up 6 bases and J gave up 9 bases, with 12 bases separating them. This CDR3 is 12 amino acids long. Germline lookup yields CDR1 ENHRY and CDR2 SYGVKD. TCRdb's table, derived via immunoSEQ multiplex PCR, lists solely in-frame clones and lacks some. The sample has some 220,000 clones; 75% to 90% are singletons. This clone has only one observation. Sequenced material: peripheral blood. V usage is TRBV10-3 and J usage is TRBJ2-1; possibly TRBD1 for D (6 bases). This clonotype was sampled from a woman in her sixties or seventies with COVID-19, enrolled during active disease. CDR3 amino acids: CAISLAGAEQFF. CDR3 DNA sequence: TGTGCCATCAGCCTTGCAGGGGCTGAGCAGTTCTTC.